This TCR beta chain was documented in a study of identifying expanded T cells in peripheral blood. Sequencing used immunoSEQ multiplex PCR; TCRdb keeps in-frame clones, though not all of them. The sample yields about 78,000 clones, around nine tenths seen once. The ends were cut back, 2 bases at V and 1 base at J, with 2 bases in the middle. Germline loops: CDR1 DFQATT, CDR2 SNEGSKA (reference sequence). CDR3 size: 11 residues. The receptor was isolated from a person aged 18 to 70 in good health. The sequenced sample consisted of blood. The chain combines TRBV20-1 with TRBJ1-1, with D unclear. The CDR3 DNA is TGCAGTGCTAGACAGAACACTGAAGCTTTCTTT. As protein: CSARQNTEAFF.